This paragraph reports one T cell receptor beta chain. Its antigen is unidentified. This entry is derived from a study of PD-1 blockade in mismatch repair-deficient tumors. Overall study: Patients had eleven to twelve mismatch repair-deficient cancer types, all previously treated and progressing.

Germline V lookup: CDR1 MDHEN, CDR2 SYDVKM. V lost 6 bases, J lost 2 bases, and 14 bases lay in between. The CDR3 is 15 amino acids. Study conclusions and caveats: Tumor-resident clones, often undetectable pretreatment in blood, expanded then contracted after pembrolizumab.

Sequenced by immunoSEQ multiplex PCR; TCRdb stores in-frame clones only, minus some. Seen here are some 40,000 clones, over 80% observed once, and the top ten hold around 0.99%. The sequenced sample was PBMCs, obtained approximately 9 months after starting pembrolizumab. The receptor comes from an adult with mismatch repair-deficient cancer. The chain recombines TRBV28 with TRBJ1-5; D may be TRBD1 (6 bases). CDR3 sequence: CASRPGASGNQPQHF. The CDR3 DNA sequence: TGTGCCAGCAGGCCAGGGGCCTCTGGCAATCAGCCCCAGCATTTT.